This TCR beta chain was sequenced during a study of T cells after yellow fever vaccination. Across the whole study: SMART-Seq v4 Ultra Low Input served to prepare low-cell-number fractions. The study, taken as a whole, reports: The presence of abundant clonotypes contaminating from the bulk population was possible in FACS-sorted repertoires. Primary-vaccination clones mostly resurfaced post-booster (nearly 97% CD4, more than 80% CD8).

Universal primer sites and UMIs were introduced during 5'RACE template-switching synthesis of TCR cDNA. TCRdb passed the 5' RACE reads through MiXCR, listing each CDR3 protein once. The sample comprises fewer than 450,000 distinct CDR3 sequences, approximately 4.2% of which are singletons, and 20% to 25% rests with the top ten. This clonotype was seen ten or more times. Its antigen is undetermined. The germline CDR1 and CDR2 sequences are DFQATT and SNEGSKA (reference sequence). Trimming removed 6 bases from V and 10 bases from J; junction bases left unmatched: 20. The CDR3 is made up of 16 amino acids.

The rearrangement joins TRBV20-1 to TRBJ2-1, with 8 bases aligning to TRBD2. This TCR came from a man aged 18 to 30 who received the YFV17D yellow fever vaccine. The specimen was PBMCs, collected 5 days after the yellow fever booster vaccination. The CDR3 DNA is TGCAGTGCCCTAGACCCGACCGGGACTAGTGGGGGGGAGCAGTTCTTC. Its translation: CSALDPTGTSGGEQFF.